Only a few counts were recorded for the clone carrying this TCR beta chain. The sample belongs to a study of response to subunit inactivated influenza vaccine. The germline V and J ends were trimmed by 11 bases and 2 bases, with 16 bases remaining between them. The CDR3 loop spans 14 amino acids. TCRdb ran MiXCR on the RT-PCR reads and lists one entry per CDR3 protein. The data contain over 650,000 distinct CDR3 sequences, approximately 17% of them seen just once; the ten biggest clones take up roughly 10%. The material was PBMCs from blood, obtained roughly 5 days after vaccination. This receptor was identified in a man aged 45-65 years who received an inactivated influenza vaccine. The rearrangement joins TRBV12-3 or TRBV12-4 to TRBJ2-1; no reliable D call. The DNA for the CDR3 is TGTGCCTCATACCTAAGGGCCGCCTACAATGAGCAGTTCTTC. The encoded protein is CASYLRAAYNEQFF.